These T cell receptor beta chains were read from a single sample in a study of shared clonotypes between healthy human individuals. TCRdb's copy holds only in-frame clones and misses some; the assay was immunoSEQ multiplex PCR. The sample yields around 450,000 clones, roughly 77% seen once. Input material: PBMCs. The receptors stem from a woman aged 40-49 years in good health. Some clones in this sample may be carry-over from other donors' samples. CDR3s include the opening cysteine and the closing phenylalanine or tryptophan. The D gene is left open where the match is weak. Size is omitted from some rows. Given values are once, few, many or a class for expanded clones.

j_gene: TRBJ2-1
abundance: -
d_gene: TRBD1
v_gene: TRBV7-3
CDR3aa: CASSPSPGTGQGNEQFF
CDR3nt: TGTGCCAGCAGCCCCTCCCCCGGGACAGGGCAGGGCAATGAGCAGTTCTTC

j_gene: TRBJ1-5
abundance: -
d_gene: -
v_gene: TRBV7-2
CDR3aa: CASSLMSAAGGNQPQHF
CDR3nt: TGTGCCAGCAGCTTAATGTCGGCCGCAGGGGGCAATCAGCCCCAGCATTTT

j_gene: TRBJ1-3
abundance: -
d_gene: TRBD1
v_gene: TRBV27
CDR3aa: CASSPRPGGQGVGNTIYF
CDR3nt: TGTGCCAGCAGTCCGAGGCCCGGGGGACAGGGGGTTGGAAACACCATATATTTT

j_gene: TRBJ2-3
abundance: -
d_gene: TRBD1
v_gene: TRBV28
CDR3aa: CASTGGETTQYF
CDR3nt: TGTGCCAGCACAGGGGGAGAAACGACGCAGTATTTT

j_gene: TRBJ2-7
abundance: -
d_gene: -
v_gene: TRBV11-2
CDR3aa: CASSRDNVKQYF
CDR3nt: TGTGCCAGCAGCCGGGACAACGTGAAGCAGTACTTC

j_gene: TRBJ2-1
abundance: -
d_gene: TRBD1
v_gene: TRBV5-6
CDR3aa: CASSFRDRVHNEQFF
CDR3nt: TGTGCCAGCAGCTTCCGGGACAGGGTCCACAATGAGCAGTTCTTC

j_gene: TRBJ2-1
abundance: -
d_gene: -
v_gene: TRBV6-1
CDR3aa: CASGRPLLSYNEQFF
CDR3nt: TGTGCCAGCGGGAGACCCCTACTCTCCTACAATGAGCAGTTCTTC

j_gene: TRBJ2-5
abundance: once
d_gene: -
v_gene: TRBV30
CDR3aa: CAWSRAEETQYF
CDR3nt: TGTGCCTGGAGTAGGGCGGAGGAGACCCAGTACTTC

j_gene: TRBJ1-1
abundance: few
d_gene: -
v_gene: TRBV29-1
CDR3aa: CSVVGGRANTEAFF
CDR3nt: TGCAGCGTCGTCGGAGGGCGGGCGAACACTGAAGCTTTCTTT

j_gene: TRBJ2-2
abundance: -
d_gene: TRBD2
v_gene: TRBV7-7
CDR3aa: CASSPSGRDTGELFF
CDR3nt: TGTGCTAGCAGCCCTAGCGGGAGGGACACCGGGGAGCTGTTTTTT

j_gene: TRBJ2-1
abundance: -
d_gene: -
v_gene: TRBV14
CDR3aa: CASSQAGYRAWSSYNEQFF
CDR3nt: TGTGCCAGCAGCCAAGCGGGCTACAGGGCCTGGAGCTCCTACAATGAGCAGTTCTTC

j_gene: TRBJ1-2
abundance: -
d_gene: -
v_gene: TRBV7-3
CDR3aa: CASSEGHGYTF
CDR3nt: TGTGCCAGCAGCGAGGGACATGGCTACACCTTC

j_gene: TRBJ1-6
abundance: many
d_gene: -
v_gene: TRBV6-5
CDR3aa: CASRPDGSNSPLHF
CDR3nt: TGTGCCAGCAGGCCGGATGGGTCGAATTCACCCCTCCACTTT

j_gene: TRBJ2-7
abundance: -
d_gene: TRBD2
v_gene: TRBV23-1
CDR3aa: CASSHTGTSLAKLKTKGYEQYF
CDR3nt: TGCGCCAGCAGTCATACTGGGACTAGCCTCGCTAAATTAAAAACCAAGGGCTACGAGCAGTACTTC

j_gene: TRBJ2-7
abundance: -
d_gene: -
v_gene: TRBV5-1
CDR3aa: CASSLGDYEQYF
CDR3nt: TGCGCCAGCAGCTTGGGGGACTACGAGCAGTACTTC

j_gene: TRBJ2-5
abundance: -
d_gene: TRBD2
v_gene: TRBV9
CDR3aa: CASSARTSGGQETQYF
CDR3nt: TGTGCCAGCAGCGCCCGGACTAGCGGGGGCCAAGAGACCCAGTACTTC

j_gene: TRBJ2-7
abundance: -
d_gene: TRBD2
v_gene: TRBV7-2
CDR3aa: CASSSHSGSPLYEQYF
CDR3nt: TGTGCCAGCAGCTCCCATAGCGGGAGTCCTCTTTACGAGCAGTACTTC

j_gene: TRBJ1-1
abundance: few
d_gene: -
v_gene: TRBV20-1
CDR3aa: CSAREQNEAFF
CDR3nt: TGCAGTGCTAGAGAACAGAATGAAGCTTTCTTT

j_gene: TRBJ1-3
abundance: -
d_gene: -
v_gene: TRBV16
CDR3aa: CASSPHPRASGNTIYF
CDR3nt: TGTGCCAGCAGCCCACACCCTCGGGCCTCTGGAAACACCATATATTTT

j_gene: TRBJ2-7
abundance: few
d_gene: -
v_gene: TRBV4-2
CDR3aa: CASSQTTGRGYEQYF
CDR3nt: TGTGCCAGCAGCCAAACGACAGGTAGAGGGTACGAGCAGTACTTC

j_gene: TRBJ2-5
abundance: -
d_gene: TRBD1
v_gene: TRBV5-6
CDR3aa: CASSLTGVGQETQYF
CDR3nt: TGTGCCAGCAGCTTGACAGGGGTTGGCCAAGAGACCCAGTACTTC

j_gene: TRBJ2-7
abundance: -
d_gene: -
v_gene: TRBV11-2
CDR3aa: CASTQDGSYEQYF
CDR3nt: TGTGCCAGCACCCAAGACGGCTCCTACGAGCAGTACTTC

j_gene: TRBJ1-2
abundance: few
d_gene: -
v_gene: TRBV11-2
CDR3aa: CASSPGHYGYTF
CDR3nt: TGTGCCAGCAGCCCGGGACACTATGGCTACACCTTC

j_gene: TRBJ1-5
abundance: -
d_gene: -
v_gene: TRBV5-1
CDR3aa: CASSLGQDNQPQHF
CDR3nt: TGCGCCAGCAGCTTGGGGCAGGACAATCAGCCCCAGCATTTT

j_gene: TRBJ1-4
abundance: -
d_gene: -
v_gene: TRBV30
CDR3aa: CAWSGWPNGEEKLFF
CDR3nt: TGTGCCTGGAGTGGGTGGCCGAACGGGGAGGAAAAACTGTTTTTT

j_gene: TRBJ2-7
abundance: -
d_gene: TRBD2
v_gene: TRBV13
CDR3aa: CASSREGAGGFIYEQYF
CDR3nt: TGTGCCAGCAGCCGAGAGGGAGCGGGAGGCTTTATCTACGAGCAGTACTTC

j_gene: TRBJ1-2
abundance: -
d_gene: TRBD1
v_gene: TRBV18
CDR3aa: CASSPGQGAPHGYTF
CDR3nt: TGTGCCAGCTCACCGGGACAGGGGGCACCCCATGGCTACACCTTC

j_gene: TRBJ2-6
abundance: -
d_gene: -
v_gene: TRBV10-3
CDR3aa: CAISESRASGANVLTF
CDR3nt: TGTGCCATCAGTGAGTCACGGGCCTCTGGGGCCAACGTCCTGACTTTC

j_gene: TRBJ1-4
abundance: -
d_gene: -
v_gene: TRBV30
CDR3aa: CASLNEKLFF
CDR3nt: TGTGCCTCTTTAAATGAAAAACTGTTTTTT

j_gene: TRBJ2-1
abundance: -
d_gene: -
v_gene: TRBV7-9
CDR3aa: CASSLVREKQFF
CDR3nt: TGTGCCAGCAGCTTAGTCCGGGAGAAGCAGTTCTTC